This record concerns one T cell receptor (beta chain) sequence. The sample is drawn from a study of blood T cell repertoires in COVID-19. V lost 1 base and J 1 base, leaving 13 bases between the germline ends. Germline loops: CDR1 GTSNPN, CDR2 SVGIG (reference sequence). The CDR3 loop spans 15 amino acids. Here immunoSEQ multiplex PCR was the method, and the copy in TCRdb shows in-frame clones only, minus some. The sample comprises 350,000 to 450,000 clones, approximately 86% of which are singletons, and less than 3.5% rests with the top ten. The V call is TRBV30, the J call TRBJ1-1; possibly TRBD1 for D (5 bases). The sequenced sample was peripheral blood. This TCR was recovered from a human donor in a cohort sampled during active COVID-19. CDR3 loop: CAWSGTGLWNTEAFF. The CDR3 DNA reads TGTGCCTGGAGTGGGACGGGACTGTGGAACACTGAAGCTTTCTTT.